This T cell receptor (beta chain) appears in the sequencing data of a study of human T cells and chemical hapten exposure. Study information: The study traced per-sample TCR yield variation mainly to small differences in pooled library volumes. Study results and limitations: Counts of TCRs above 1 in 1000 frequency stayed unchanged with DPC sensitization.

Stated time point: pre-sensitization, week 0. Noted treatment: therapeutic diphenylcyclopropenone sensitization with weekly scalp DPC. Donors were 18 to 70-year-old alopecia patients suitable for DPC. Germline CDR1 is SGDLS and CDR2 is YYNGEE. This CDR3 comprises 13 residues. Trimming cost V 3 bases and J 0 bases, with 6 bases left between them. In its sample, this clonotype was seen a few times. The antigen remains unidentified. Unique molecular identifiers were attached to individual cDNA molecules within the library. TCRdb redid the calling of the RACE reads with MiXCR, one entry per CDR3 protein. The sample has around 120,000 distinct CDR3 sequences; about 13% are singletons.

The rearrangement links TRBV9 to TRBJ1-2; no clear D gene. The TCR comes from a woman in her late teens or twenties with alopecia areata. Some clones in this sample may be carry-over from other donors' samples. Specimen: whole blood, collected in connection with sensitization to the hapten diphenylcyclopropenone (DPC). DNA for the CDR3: TGTGCCAGCAGCGCCGGGACTAACTATGGCTACACCTTC. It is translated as CASSAGTNYGYTF.